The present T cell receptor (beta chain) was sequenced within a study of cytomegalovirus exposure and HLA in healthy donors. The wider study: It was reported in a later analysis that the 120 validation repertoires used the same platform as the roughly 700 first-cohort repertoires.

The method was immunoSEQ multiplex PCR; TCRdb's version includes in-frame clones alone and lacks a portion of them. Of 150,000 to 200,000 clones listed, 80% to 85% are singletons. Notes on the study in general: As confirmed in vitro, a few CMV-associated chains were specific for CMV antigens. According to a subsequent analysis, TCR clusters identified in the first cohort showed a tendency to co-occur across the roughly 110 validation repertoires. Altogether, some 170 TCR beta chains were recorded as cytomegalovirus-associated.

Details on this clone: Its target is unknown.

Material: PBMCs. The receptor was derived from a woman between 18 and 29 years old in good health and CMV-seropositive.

This CDR3 reads CASSSNSLGVPRVYGYTF. The CDR3 coding sequence is TGTGCCAGCAGTTCTAACTCACTCGGGGTGCCGCGGGTCTATGGCTACACCTTC. The chain couples TRBV27 to TRBJ1-2; D ambiguous. This CDR3 contains 18 residues. Trimming removed 4 bases at V and 4 bases at J, with 25 bases between. Per germline, CDR1 MNHEY and CDR2 SMNVEV (reference sequence).